This T cell receptor (beta chain) was retrieved from a study of breast tumors, draining lymph nodes, adjacent tissues. Whole-study results and caveats: Tumors had less TCR diversity than lymph nodes, more than nontumor tissue. Data fit most tumor T cells coming from lymph node, expanding in tumor.

The lymph nodes were axillary draining lymph nodes from breast cancer patients. TCRdb re-called the multiplex PCR reads through MiXCR, storing one row per CDR3 protein. The sample lists around 130,000 distinct CDR3 sequences, 21% occurring once. A note on this clonotype: Its target is not known. A read error is possible here, since a much larger clone lies one base away.

Per germline, CDR1 SGHNT and CDR2 YYREEE (reference sequence). This CDR3 comprises 17 residues. The receptor's source is a female donor with breast cancer. Some clones in this sample may be carry-over from other donors' samples. Material for sequencing was axillary lymph node tissue. The chain recombines TRBV5-4 with TRBJ2-3, with 8 bases matching TRBD2. DNA of the CDR3: TGTTCCAGCAGCTTGGGACTAGGTCCCAAGAACACAGATACGCAGTATTTT. Protein: CSSSLGLGPKNTDTQYF.